These 10 T cell receptor beta chains came from one sample sequenced in a study of cytomegalovirus exposure and HLA in healthy donors. PCR used 60 Vbeta primers and 13 Jbeta primers. This table comes from immunoSEQ multiplex PCR, and its TCRdb copy is limited to in-frame clones, with some not included. The sample shows 90,000 to 120,000 clones, around 69% of them seen only once. Input material: PBMCs. Receptor source: a man between 18 and 29 years old in good health and CMV-seronegative.

The V gene is TRBV7-6, the J gene TRBJ2-7, with 7 bases lining up with TRBD1. The CDR3 sequence is 14 residues long. Germline-derived CDR1 and CDR2 are SGHVS and FNYEAQ. V lost 5 bases to trimming and J lost 4 bases; unmatched junction nucleotides: 8. The CDR3 DNA follows: TGTGCCAGCAGCCCAACCCACAGGGGTTACGAGCAGTACTTC. It codes for CASSPTHRGYEQYF. The full variable domain, its missing parts supplied by reference TRBV7-6 and TRBJ2-7, is GAGVSQSPRYKVTKRGQDVALRCDPISGHVSLYWYRQALGQGPEFLTYFNYEAQQDKSGLPNDRFSAERPEGSISTLTIQRTEQRDSAMYRCASSPTHRGYEQYFGPGTRLTVT.

J is TRBJ1-6 and V is TRBV7-9; D call uncertain. CDR1 and CDR2 (germline): SEHNR, FQNEAQ (reference sequence). Trimming took 2 bases from V and 0 from J, leaving 5 bases between them. This CDR3 has 15 amino acids. The DNA for the CDR3 is TGTGCCAGCAGCTTACTCAGCTCCTATAATTCACCCCTCCACTTT. This sequence encodes CASSLLSSYNSPLHF. Full variable domain (rest looked up from reference TRBV7-9 and TRBJ1-6): DTGVSQNPRHKITKRGQNVTFRCDPISEHNRLYWYRQTLGQGPEFLTYFQNEAQLEKSRLLSDRFSAERPKGSFSTLEIQRTEQGDSAMYLCASSLLSSYNSPLHFGNGTRLTVT.

This clone was found once. V is TRBV5-1 and J is TRBJ2-7; 7 positions agree with TRBD1. V was pared by 2 bases and J by 1 base, with 9 bases of the junction left unmatched. The CDR3 contains 16 residues. The germline CDR1 and CDR2 sequences are SGHRS and YFSETQ. In nucleotides, the CDR3 is TGCGCCAGCAGCTTCATGGGGAACAGGGGATCCTACGAGCAGTACTTC. Translating gives CASSFMGNRGSYEQYF.

This chain joins TRBV19 and TRBJ1-5; no firm D call. This CDR3 contains 14 residues. Germline V gene lookup returns CDR1 LNHDA and CDR2 SQIVND (reference sequence). V was pared by 7 bases and J by 0 bases, with 10 bases between. Here the CDR3 DNA reads TGTGCCAGTATATCGGTCTATAGCAATCAGCCCCAGCATTTT. Its protein is CASISVYSNQPQHF.

Notes on this clone: It is unclear where the CDR3 begins or ends on the DNA, so no DNA is shown, and the CDR3 is as TCRdb lists it. The gene calls are TRBV19 and TRBJ1-3. Germline CDR1 LNHDA, CDR2 SQIVND (reference sequence). The CDR3 is made up of 13 amino acids, end residues included. CDR3 sequence: CASSPGRVAVGNF.

The chain combines TRBV27 with TRBJ2-3; D not resolved. This CDR3 contains 15 residues. Trimming took 6 bases from V and 0 from J, leaving 13 bases between them. Germline CDR1 MNHEY, CDR2 SMNVEV (reference sequence). The CDR3 region is CASSLVSRSTDTQYF. The CDR3 DNA sequence: TGTGCCAGCAGCCTTGTCTCTAGAAGCACAGATACGCAGTATTTT.

V gene TRBV7-8 combines with J gene TRBJ1-5; 8 bases agree with TRBD1. The CDR3 has 15 residues. Germline V gene sequence: CDR1 SGHVS, CDR2 FQNEAQ. Trimming took 1 base from V and 5 from J; bases not matched to a gene: 4. Written as DNA, the CDR3 is TGTGCCAGCAGCTTAGGCAGGGGGCTTCATCAGCCCCAGCATTTT. Protein: CASSLGRGLHQPQHF. The full variable domain, completed using reference TRBV7-8 and TRBJ1-5, is GAGVSQSPRYKVAKRGQDVALRCDPISGHVSLFWYQQALGQGPEFLTYFQNEAQLDKSGLPSDRFFAERPEGSVSTLKIQRTQQEDSAVYLCASSLGRGLHQPQHFGDGTRLSIL.

The chain joins TRBV19 to TRBJ1-5, with D unresolved. The CDR3 loop spans 12 amino acids. The germline V gene encodes CDR1 LNHDA and CDR2 SQIVND (reference sequence). V was cut by 3 bases and J by 9 bases, with 9 bases left in between. In nucleotides, the CDR3 is TGTGCCAGTAGTATCTCCCACTCGCCCCAGCATTTT. Protein product: CASSISHSPQHF.

This clone was detected only a few times. The chain recombines TRBV6-5 with TRBJ1-2, with D unresolved. The germline gives CDR1 MNHEY, CDR2 SVGAGI. The V gene lost 1 base and the J gene lost 8 bases, with 11 bases spanning the gap. The CDR3 totals 13 residues. CDR3 residues: CASSYYPREGYTF. The CDR3 DNA reads as TGTGCCAGCAGTTACTACCCCCGGGAAGGCTACACCTTC.

By share, this clone ranks as medium-sized. The V and J genes are TRBV4-2 and TRBJ2-1; weak D call: TRBD2 (7 bases). Germline lookup yields CDR1 LGHNA and CDR2 YNFKEQ. The ends were cut back, 0 bases at V and 4 bases at J, with 13 bases in the middle. CDR3 length equals 16 residues. The CDR3 DNA sequence: TGTGCCAGCAGCCAAGAAGCAGGGGAGGGGTACAATGAGCAGTTCTTC. Protein: CASSQEAGEGYNEQFF.